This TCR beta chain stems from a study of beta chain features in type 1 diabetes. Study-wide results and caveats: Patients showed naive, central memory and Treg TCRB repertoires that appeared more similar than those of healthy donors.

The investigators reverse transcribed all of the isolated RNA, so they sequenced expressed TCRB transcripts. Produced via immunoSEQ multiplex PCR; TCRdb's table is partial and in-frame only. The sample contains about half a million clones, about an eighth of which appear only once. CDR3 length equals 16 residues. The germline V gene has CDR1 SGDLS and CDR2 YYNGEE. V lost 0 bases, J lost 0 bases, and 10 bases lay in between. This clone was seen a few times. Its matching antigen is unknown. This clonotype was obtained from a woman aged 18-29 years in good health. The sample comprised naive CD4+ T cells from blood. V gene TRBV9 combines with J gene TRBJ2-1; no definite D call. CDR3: CASSVATGGSYNEQFF. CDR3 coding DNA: TGTGCCAGCAGCGTAGCTACGGGCGGCTCCTACAATGAGCAGTTCTTC. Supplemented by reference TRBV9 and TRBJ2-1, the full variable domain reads DSGVTQTPKHLITATGQRVTLRCSPRSGDLSVYWYQQSLDQGLQFLIQYYNGEERAKGNILERFSAQQFPDLHSELNLSSLELGDSALYFCASSVATGGSYNEQFFGPGTRLTVL.